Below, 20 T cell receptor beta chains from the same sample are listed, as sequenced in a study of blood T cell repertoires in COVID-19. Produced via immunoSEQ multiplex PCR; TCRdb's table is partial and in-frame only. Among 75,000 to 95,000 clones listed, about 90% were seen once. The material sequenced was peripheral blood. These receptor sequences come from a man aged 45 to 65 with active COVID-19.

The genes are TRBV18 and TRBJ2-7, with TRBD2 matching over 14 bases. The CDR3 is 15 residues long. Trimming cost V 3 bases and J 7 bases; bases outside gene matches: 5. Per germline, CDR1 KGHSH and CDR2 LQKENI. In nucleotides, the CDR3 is TGTGCCAGCTCACCGACTAGCGGGGGGGCTGTAGAGCAGTACTTC. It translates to CASSPTSGGAVEQYF.

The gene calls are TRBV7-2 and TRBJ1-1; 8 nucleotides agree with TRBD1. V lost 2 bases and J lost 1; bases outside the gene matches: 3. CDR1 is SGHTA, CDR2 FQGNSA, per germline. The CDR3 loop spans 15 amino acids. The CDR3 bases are TGTGCCAGCAGCTTAAAAGGACAGGGGAACACTGAAGCTTTCTTT. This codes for CASSLKGQGNTEAFF.

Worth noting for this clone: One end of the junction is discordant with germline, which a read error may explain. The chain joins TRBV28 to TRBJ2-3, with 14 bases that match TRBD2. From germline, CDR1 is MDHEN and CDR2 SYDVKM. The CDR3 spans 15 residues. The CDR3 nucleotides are TGTGCCAGCACCCCCCGGACTAGCGGGGGGCCCCCGCTAATATTT. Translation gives CASTPRTSGGPPLIF.

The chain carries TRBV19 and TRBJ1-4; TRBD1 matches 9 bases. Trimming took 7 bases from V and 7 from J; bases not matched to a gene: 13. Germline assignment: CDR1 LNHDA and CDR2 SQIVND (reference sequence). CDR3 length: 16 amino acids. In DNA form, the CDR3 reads TGTGCCAGTACCCCGGGACAGGGTCGAGGAGGTGAAAAACTGTTTTTT. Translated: CASTPGQGRGGEKLFF. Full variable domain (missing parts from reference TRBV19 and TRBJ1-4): DGGITQSPKYLFRKEGQNVTLSCEQNLNHDAMYWYRQDPGQGLRLIYYSQIVNDFQKGDIAEGYSVSREKKESFPLTVTSAQKNPTAFYLCASTPGQGRGGEKLFFGSGTQLSVL.

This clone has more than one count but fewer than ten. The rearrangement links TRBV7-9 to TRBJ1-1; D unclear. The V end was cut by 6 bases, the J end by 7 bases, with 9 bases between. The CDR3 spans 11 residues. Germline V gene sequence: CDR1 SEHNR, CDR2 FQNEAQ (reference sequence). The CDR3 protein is CASSPGSEAFF. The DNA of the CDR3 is TGTGCCAGCAGTCCGGGAAGTGAAGCTTTCTTT. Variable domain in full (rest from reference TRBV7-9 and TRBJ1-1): DTGVSQNPRHKITKRGQNVTFRCDPISEHNRLYWYRQTLGQGPEFLTYFQNEAQLEKSRLLSDRFSAERPKGSFSTLEIQRTEQGDSAMYLCASSPGSEAFFGQGTRLTVV.

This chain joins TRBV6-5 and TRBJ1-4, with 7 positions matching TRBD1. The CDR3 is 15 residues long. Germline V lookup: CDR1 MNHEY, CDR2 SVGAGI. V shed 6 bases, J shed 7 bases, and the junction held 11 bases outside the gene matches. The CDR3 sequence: CASSLTGQLSEKLFF. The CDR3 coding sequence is TGTGCCAGCAGCTTGACAGGGCAACTAAGTGAAAAACTGTTTTTT.

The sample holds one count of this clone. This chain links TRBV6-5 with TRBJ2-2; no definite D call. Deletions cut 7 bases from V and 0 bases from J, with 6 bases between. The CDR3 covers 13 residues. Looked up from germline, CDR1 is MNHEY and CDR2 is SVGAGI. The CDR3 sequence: CASKDTNTGELFF. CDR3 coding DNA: TGTGCCAGCAAAGACACGAACACCGGGGAGCTGTTTTTT.

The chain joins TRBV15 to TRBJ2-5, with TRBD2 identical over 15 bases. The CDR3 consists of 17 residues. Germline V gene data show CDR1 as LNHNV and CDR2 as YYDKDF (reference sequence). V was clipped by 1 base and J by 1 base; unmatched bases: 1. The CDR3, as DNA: TGTGCCACCAGCAGAGGGACTAGCGGGGGGGTCCAAGAGACCCAGTACTTC. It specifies CATSRGTSGGVQETQYF.

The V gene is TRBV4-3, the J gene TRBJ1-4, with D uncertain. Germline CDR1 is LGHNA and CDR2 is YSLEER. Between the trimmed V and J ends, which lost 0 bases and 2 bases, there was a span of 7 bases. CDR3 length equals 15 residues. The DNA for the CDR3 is TGCGCCAGCAGCCAAGATAGGGAGACTAATGAAAAACTGTTTTTT. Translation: CASSQDRETNEKLFF.

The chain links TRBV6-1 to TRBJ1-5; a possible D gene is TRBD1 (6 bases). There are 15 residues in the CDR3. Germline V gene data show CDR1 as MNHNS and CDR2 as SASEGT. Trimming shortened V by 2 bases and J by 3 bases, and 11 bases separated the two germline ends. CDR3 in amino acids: CASSERTDLNQPQHF. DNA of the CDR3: TGTGCCAGCAGTGAACGGACAGACCTCAATCAGCCCCAGCATTTT.

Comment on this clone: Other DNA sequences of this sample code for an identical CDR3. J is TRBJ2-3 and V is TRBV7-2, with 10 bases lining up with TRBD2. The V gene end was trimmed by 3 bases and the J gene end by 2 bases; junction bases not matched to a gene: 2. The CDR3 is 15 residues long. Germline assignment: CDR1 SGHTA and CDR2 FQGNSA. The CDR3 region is CASSLGLAYTDTQYF. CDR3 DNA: TGTGCCAGCAGCTTGGGACTAGCGTACACAGATACGCAGTATTTT.

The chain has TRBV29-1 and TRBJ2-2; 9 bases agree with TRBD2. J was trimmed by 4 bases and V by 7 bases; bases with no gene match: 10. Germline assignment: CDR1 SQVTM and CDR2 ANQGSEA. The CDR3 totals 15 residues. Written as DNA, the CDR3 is TGCAGCGGCCGGCGCGGGAGGGCCTTCACCGGGGAGCTGTTTTTT. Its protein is CSGRRGRAFTGELFF.

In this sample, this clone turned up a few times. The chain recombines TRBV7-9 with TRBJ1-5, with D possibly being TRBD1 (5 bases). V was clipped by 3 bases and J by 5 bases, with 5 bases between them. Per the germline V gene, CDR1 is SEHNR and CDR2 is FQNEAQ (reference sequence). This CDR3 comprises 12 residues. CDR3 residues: CASSLGHQPQHF. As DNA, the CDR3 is TGTGCCAGCAGCTTGGGGCATCAGCCCCAGCATTTT.

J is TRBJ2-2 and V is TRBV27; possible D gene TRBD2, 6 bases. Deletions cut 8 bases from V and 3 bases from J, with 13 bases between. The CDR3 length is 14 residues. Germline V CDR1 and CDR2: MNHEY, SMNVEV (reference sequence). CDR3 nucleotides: TGTGCCAGCGCCCGGGACTCCTACACCGGGGAGCTGTTTTTT. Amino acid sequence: CASARDSYTGELFF.

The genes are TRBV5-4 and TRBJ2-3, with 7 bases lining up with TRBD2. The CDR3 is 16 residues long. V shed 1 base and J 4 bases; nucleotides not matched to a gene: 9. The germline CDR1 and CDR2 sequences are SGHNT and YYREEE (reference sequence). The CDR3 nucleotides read TGTGCCAGCAGCTTGAGGCTAGCGGTATCCGCAGATACGCAGTATTTT. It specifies CASSLRLAVSADTQYF.

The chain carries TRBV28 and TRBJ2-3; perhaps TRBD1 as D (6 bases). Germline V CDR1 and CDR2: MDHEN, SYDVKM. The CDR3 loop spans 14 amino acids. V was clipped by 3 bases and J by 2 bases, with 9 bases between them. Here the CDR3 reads CASSFQGITDTQYF. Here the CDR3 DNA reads TGTGCCAGCAGTTTTCAGGGGATCACAGATACGCAGTATTTT.

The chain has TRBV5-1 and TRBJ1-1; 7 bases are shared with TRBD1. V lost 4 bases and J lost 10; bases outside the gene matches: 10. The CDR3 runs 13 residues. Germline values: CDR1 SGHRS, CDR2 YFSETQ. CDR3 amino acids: CASSSGQASRAFF. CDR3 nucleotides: TGCGCCAGCAGCAGCGGACAGGCCTCACGAGCTTTCTTT.

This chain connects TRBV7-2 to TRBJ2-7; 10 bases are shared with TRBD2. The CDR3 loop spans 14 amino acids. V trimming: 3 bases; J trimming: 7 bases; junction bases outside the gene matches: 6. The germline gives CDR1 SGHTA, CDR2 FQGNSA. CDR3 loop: CASSFHFSGGEQYF. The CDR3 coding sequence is TGTGCCAGCAGCTTCCACTTTAGCGGGGGGGAGCAGTACTTC.

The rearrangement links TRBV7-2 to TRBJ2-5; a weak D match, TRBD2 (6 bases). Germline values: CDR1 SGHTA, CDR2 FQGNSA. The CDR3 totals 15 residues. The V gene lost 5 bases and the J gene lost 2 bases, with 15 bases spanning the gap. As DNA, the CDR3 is TGTGCCAGCAGCATGGGACTGACGATACAAGAGACCCAGTACTTC. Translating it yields CASSMGLTIQETQYF.

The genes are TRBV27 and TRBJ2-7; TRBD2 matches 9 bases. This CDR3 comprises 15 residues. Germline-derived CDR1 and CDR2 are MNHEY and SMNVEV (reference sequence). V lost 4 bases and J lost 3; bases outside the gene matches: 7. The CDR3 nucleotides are TGTGCCAGCAGTTCTTTAGGACTAGCGCACTACGAGCAGTACTTC. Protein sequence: CASSSLGLAHYEQYF.